One sample yielded the 17 T cell receptor beta chains listed below, sequenced in a study of shared clonotypes between healthy human individuals. Naivety among CD8 cells was defined by CD45RO negativity and positive CCR7 selection, thereby excluding terminally differentiated effector memory CD45RA+ cells. Produced via immunoSEQ multiplex PCR; TCRdb's table is partial and in-frame only. The sample lists hundreds of thousands of clones; roughly 95% were seen once. Input material: naive CD8+ T cells sorted from blood. All receptors come from a woman in her thirties in good health.

The chain combines TRBV5-1 with TRBJ2-7, with 9 nucleotides matching TRBD2. The junction had 0 bases not matched to a gene; V was cut back by 0 bases and J by 5 bases. The CDR3 spans 13 residues. CDR1 SGHRS and CDR2 YFSETQ come from the germline V gene. The CDR3 protein is CASSLVAGDEQYF. The DNA for the CDR3 is TGCGCCAGCAGCTTGGTAGCGGGAGACGAGCAGTACTTC.

The chain couples TRBV27 to TRBJ1-6; 7 positions agree with TRBD1. The CDR3 has 16 residues. In germline, CDR1 is MNHEY, CDR2 SMNVEV (reference sequence). The V segment lost 4 bases and the J segment 4 bases; nucleotides outside the gene matches: 7. This CDR3 reads CASSSQQGIYNSPLHF. DNA for the CDR3: TGTGCCAGCAGTTCCCAACAGGGGATTTATAATTCACCCCTCCACTTT.

CDR3 DNA: TGTGCCTGGAGTGTAAGGGACAGCGCGGGAAATTCACCCCTCCACTTT. Its protein is CAWSVRDSAGNSPLHF. The chain joins TRBV30 to TRBJ1-6; TRBD1 matches 7 bases. Trimming removed 0 bases from V and 7 bases from J; junction bases left unmatched: 9. Looked up from germline, CDR1 is GTSNPN and CDR2 is SVGIG (reference sequence). The CDR3 consists of 16 residues.

The chain carries TRBV9 and TRBJ2-1; 8 bases line up with TRBD2. Germline lookup yields CDR1 SGDLS and CDR2 YYNGEE. This CDR3 spans 14 amino acids. The J segment lost 8 bases and the V segment lost 0 bases, leaving 4 bases of the junction unmatched. CDR3: CASSVVGLADEQFF. In DNA form, the CDR3 reads TGTGCCAGCAGCGTAGTTGGACTAGCAGATGAGCAGTTCTTC.

V and J are TRBV15 and TRBJ1-3; D is possibly TRBD1 (5 bases). Germline V gives CDR1 LNHNV, CDR2 YYDKDF (reference sequence). The CDR3 covers 15 residues. The V and J ends lost 1 base and 1 base respectively, with 8 bases between them. CDR3 bases: TGTGCCACCAGCAGAGGACGGACATCTGGAAACACCATATATTTT. Encoded protein: CATSRGRTSGNTIYF.

The chain carries TRBV27 and TRBJ2-7; no definite D call. Germline-derived CDR1 and CDR2 are MNHEY and SMNVEV (reference sequence). The CDR3 consists of 14 residues. The ends were cut back, 2 bases at V and 3 bases at J, with 11 bases in the middle. CDR3 nucleotide sequence: TGTGCCAGCAGTTTACGAGGAAACGACTACGAGCAGTACTTC. Amino acid sequence: CASSLRGNDYEQYF.

V and J are TRBV10-1 and TRBJ2-3; D may be TRBD2 (5 bases). Looked up from germline, CDR1 is WNHNN and CDR2 is SYGVQD (reference sequence). The CDR3 is 18 amino acids. Trimming cost V 1 base and J 4 bases, with 21 bases left between them. This CDR3 reads CASSEFRGAETTPDTQYF. DNA of the CDR3: TGCGCCAGCAGTGAGTTTAGAGGAGCGGAAACGACCCCAGATACGCAGTATTTT.

The sample holds one count of this clone. This CDR3 is also generated by other DNA sequences in the sample. This chain joins TRBV5-6 and TRBJ2-7; D not resolved. In germline, CDR1 is SGHDT, CDR2 YYEEEE. The CDR3 spans 13 residues. Trimming shortened V by 0 bases and J by 2 bases, and 6 bases separated the two germline ends. The CDR3 spells CASSLGLTYEQYF. CDR3 nucleotide sequence: TGTGCCAGCAGCTTGGGCCTGACCTACGAGCAGTACTTC.

The CDR3 loop reads CASSELGRATGELFF. The DNA of the CDR3 is TGTGCCAGCAGTGAATTAGGCAGGGCCACCGGGGAGCTGTTTTTT. The chain employs TRBV25-1 and TRBJ2-2, with D perhaps TRBD1 (5 bases). This CDR3 has 15 residues. Trimming shortened V by 1 base and J by 4 bases, and 10 bases separated the two germline ends. Germline-derived CDR1 and CDR2 are MGHDK and SYGVNS.

V is TRBV6-1 and J is TRBJ2-5; 8 bases align to TRBD1. The CDR3 extends over 14 amino acids. CDR1 and CDR2 from the germline V gene are MNHNS and SASEGT. Trimming cost V 11 bases and J 4 bases; bases outside gene matches: 12. The CDR3 loop is CAAGGRGRGETQYF. The CDR3 DNA reads TGTGCCGCCGGTGGCAGGGGGCGAGGAGAGACCCAGTACTTC.

As regards this clone: Other DNA sequences in this specimen translate into the identical CDR3. The rearrangement links TRBV27 to TRBJ2-5; 8 bases match TRBD1. CDR1 and CDR2 from the germline V gene are MNHEY and SMNVEV (reference sequence). V lost 6 bases to trimming and J lost 1 base; unmatched junction nucleotides: 1. This CDR3 spans 13 amino acids. CDR3 sequence reads: CASSDRGQETQYF. The CDR3 DNA sequence: TGTGCCAGCAGCGACAGGGGCCAAGAGACCCAGTACTTC.

The chain uses TRBV6-6 and TRBJ1-2, with D hard to call. Trimming cost V 8 bases and J 6 bases, with 13 bases left between them. This CDR3 contains 12 residues. From germline, CDR1 is MNHNY and CDR2 SVGAGI (reference sequence). The DNA of the CDR3 is TGTGCCAGCCTTGAGCGGGTGGATGGCTACACCTTC. Translated, it gives CASLERVDGYTF.

This clone was detected once. J is TRBJ1-5 and V is TRBV2; D perhaps matches TRBD1 (6 bases). Trimming removed 1 base at V and 2 bases at J, with 18 bases between. The CDR3 is made up of 18 amino acids. Germline V gene lookup returns CDR1 SNHLY and CDR2 FYNNEI. CDR3 amino acids: CASSEEGQGLSGNQPQHF. CDR3 in DNA: TGTGCCAGCAGTGAAGAAGGGCAGGGGCTTTCTGGCAATCAGCCCCAGCATTTT.

V and J are TRBV14 and TRBJ1-4; D is unclear. With 3 bases removed from V and 7 bases from J, the gap between germline ends came to 18 bases. The CDR3 has 16 amino acids. Germline V CDR1 and CDR2: SGHDN, FVKESK. The CDR3 spells CASSQKASNRGEKLFF. The CDR3, as DNA: TGTGCCAGCAGCCAGAAGGCCTCTAACCGTGGTGAAAAACTGTTTTTT.

V gene TRBV5-8 combines with J gene TRBJ2-7; D ambiguous. Deletions cut 3 bases from V and 6 bases from J, with 4 bases between. Germline CDR1 reads SGHTS; CDR2 reads YDEGEE. CDR3 length: 10 residues. The CDR3 region is CASSWSEQYF. The CDR3 DNA sequence: TGTGCCAGCAGCTGGAGCGAGCAGTACTTC.

The rearrangement uses TRBV28 and TRBJ2-1; D could derive from TRBD1 or TRBD2 (6 bases each). The germline CDR1 and CDR2 sequences are MDHEN and SYDVKM. V was pared by 5 bases and J by 10 bases, with 12 bases between. The CDR3 extends over 12 amino acids. CDR3 loop: CASSTGAGEQFF. The CDR3 DNA is TGTGCCAGCAGTACGGGGGCAGGAGAGCAGTTCTTC.

The chain carries TRBV7-8 and TRBJ2-1; D possibly uses TRBD1 or TRBD2 (7 bases each). This CDR3 spans 17 amino acids. The germline CDR1 and CDR2 sequences are SGHVS and FQNEAQ. V lost 5 bases and J 1 base, leaving 18 bases between the germline ends. CDR3 nucleotides: TGTGCCAGCAGCATAGGGGGCGGGGGAATATCCTACAATGAGCAGTTCTTC. This sequence encodes CASSIGGGGISYNEQFF.